This entry lists 31 T cell receptor beta chains sequenced from one sample in a study of blood T cells in healthy people across ages. Alongside a J-beta primer mix, a sample-barcoded 5' primer served in a second PCR lasting about 7 to 12 cycles. TCRdb fed the 5' RACE reads into MiXCR, producing one record per CDR3 protein. The data show about 970,000 distinct CDR3 sequences, with roughly half seen just once and about a fifth held by the top ten. Sequencing input: blood. These receptors were collected from a woman in her fifties or sixties in good health.

The CDR3 loop is CSASRLQGRADTQYF. The CDR3 nucleotides are TGCAGTGCTAGTCGCCTCCAGGGGAGGGCAGATACGCAGTATTTT. V usage is TRBV20-1 and J usage is TRBJ2-3, with a tentative D call TRBD2 (7 bases). CDR1 DFQATT and CDR2 SNEGSKA come from the germline V gene (reference sequence). V lost 3 bases and J lost 4, with 17 bases in between. The CDR3 has 15 residues.

The rearrangement links TRBV7-9 to TRBJ2-7; D ambiguous. The germline CDR1 and CDR2 sequences are SEHNR and FQNEAQ (reference sequence). The CDR3 runs to 14 residues. V was pared by 1 base and J by 0 bases, with 7 bases between. In nucleotides, the CDR3 is TGTGCCAGCAGCTTAGACAGTTACTCCTACGAGCAGTACTTC. Translating it yields CASSLDSYSYEQYF.

The table lists this clonotype with a few counts. The V and J genes are TRBV5-1 and TRBJ2-1; D gene ambiguous. The CDR3 is 15 residues long. CDR1 is SGHRS and CDR2 is YFSETQ in the germline V gene. Trimming took off 1 base at V and 3 bases at J, with 11 bases between the two ends. The CDR3 spells CASSLTGNGYNEQFF. In nucleotides, the CDR3 is TGCGCCAGCAGCTTGACGGGTAACGGCTACAATGAGCAGTTCTTC.

This clonotype is a singleton in its sample. V gene TRBV27 combines with J gene TRBJ1-1; D gene uncertain. The V gene lost 0 bases and the J gene lost 3 bases, with 11 bases spanning the gap. This CDR3 spans 15 amino acids. The germline V gene has CDR1 MNHEY and CDR2 SMNVEV (reference sequence). The CDR3 nucleotides read TGTGCCAGCAGTTTATCGAGGGTGGCGGACACTGAAGCTTTCTTT. Translation gives CASSLSRVADTEAFF.

On this clonotype itself: A junction boundary mismatches the germline segment, possibly from a read error. The rearrangement links TRBV20-1 to TRBJ2-5, with D perhaps TRBD1 or TRBD2 (5 bases each). The CDR3 extends over 13 amino acids. Germline values: CDR1 DFQATT, CDR2 SNEGSKA (reference sequence). CDR3 residues: CSTRDGGQETQYF. Here the CDR3 DNA reads TGCAGTACTAGAGATGGGGGTCAAGAGACCCAGTACTTC.

This clonotype came up a few times. Written as DNA, the CDR3 is TGTGCCACCAGTGATTACGGGGGCGAGCAGTACTTC. It codes for CATSDYGGEQYF. The rearrangement joins TRBV24-1 to TRBJ2-7, with D perhaps matching TRBD2 (6 bases). CDR1 and CDR2 (germline): KGHDR, SFDVKD. This CDR3 contains 12 residues. The V end was cut by 2 bases, the J end by 6 bases, with 7 bases between.

This clonotype was found a few times. The rearrangement joins TRBV11-1 to TRBJ2-6; D possibly corresponds to TRBD1 (6 bases). V was trimmed by 1 base and J by 0 bases, leaving 22 bases between them. CDR3 length: 21 amino acids. Germline V gene lookup returns CDR1 SGHAT and CDR2 FQDESV (reference sequence). This chain's CDR3 is CASSLVQGSTYLSSGANVLTF. DNA of the CDR3: TGTGCCAGCAGCTTAGTACAGGGTTCAACTTACCTCAGCTCTGGGGCCAACGTCCTGACTTTC.

The V gene is TRBV27, the J gene TRBJ2-1; D is unresolved. Deletions cut 5 bases from V and 8 bases from J, with 16 bases between. CDR3 length equals 14 residues. Looked up from germline, CDR1 is MNHEY and CDR2 is SMNVEV (reference sequence). The CDR3: CASSPARATYEQFF. CDR3 nucleotide sequence: TGTGCCAGCAGTCCCGCTCGAGCGACTTATGAGCAGTTCTTC.

The chain is built from TRBV11-2 and TRBJ2-5, with 10 bases matching TRBD2. TRBJ2-7 matches the DNA end more closely, so the J call is doubtful. The CDR3 length is 15 residues. Germline V gene lookup returns CDR1 SGHAT and CDR2 FQNNGV. The CDR3 loop reads CASSSNSGRFYEQYF. In nucleotides, the CDR3 is TGTGCCAGCAGCTCGAATAGCGGGAGGTTCTACGAGCAGTACTTC.

This rearrangement joins TRBV2 to TRBJ2-5, with D possibly TRBD2 on 6 matching bases. The J call may be faulty, since TRBJ2-7 better matches the DNA end. CDR1 is SNHLY, CDR2 FYNNEI, per germline. This CDR3 spans 14 amino acids. The CDR3 loop reads CASSERGISYEQYF. The CDR3, as DNA: TGTGCCAGCAGTGAGCGCGGGATATCCTACGAGCAGTACTTC.

The chain is built from TRBV29-1 and TRBJ1-1; D unclear. CDR3 length: 14 residues. V was shortened by 2 bases and J by 1 base, with 11 bases between the two germline ends. Germline loops: CDR1 SQVTM, CDR2 ANQGSEA. CDR3 DNA: TGCAGCGTTGAATATTCCAGGCGGAACACTGAAGCTTTCTTT. Protein sequence: CSVEYSRRNTEAFF.

As concerns this clonotype: A much more abundant neighbour one base away suggests this may be a read error. This chain connects TRBV12-3 or TRBV12-4 to TRBJ2-6, with D possibly called TRBD1 or TRBD2 (5 bases each). The ends were cut back, 6 bases at V and 0 bases at J, with 15 bases in the middle. This CDR3 comprises 17 residues. The CDR3 region is CASRATGGASGANVLTF. CDR3 coding DNA: TGTGCCAGCAGGGCCACAGGAGGTGCCTCTGGGGCCAACGTCCTGACTTTC.

The chain carries TRBV9 and TRBJ2-7; TRBD2 might be the D (6 bases). Trimming cost V 0 bases and J 2 bases, with 12 bases left between them. CDR1 is SGDLS and CDR2 is YYNGEE in the germline V gene. CDR3 length equals 15 residues. CDR3 amino acids: CASSVEGTSAYEQYF. The CDR3 nucleotides read TGTGCCAGCAGCGTAGAGGGGACTTCAGCCTACGAGCAGTACTTC.

This clonotype was observed a handful of times. The chain links TRBV6-1 to TRBJ1-1; D not resolved. CDR1 and CDR2 (germline): MNHNS, SASEGT. This CDR3 contains 14 residues. V was shortened by 3 bases and J by 0 bases, with 8 bases between the two germline ends. CDR3 nucleotide sequence: TGTGCCAGCAGTGAGAAACTCATGAACACTGAAGCTTTCTTT. This encodes CASSEKLMNTEAFF.

In this sample, this clonotype turned up a few times. The chain recombines TRBV2 with TRBJ2-7; 7 bases align to TRBD2. Germline V gives CDR1 SNHLY, CDR2 FYNNEI. J gave up 2 bases and V 7 bases, and 17 bases lay outside the gene matches. CDR3 size: 17 residues. For the CDR3, the DNA is TGTGCCAGCAAAGGGGCTTTAGGGGTAGCGGGTACCTACGAGCAGTACTTC. Translation: CASKGALGVAGTYEQYF. Together with reference TRBV2 and TRBJ2-7, the CDR3 gives the full variable domain: EPEVTQTPSHQVTQMGQEVILRCVPISNHLYFYWYRQILGQKVEFLVSFYNNEISEKSEIFDDQFSVERPDGSNFTLKIRSTKLEDSAMYFCASKGALGVAGTYEQYFGPGTRLTVT.

The CDR3 is CSAPVLADSYEQYF. CDR3 DNA: TGCAGTGCTCCGGTTCTAGCGGATTCCTACGAGCAGTACTTC. The rearrangement joins TRBV20-1 to TRBJ2-7; 7 bases match TRBD2. J gave up 1 base and V 5 bases, and 8 bases lay outside the gene matches. Per the germline V gene, CDR1 is DFQATT and CDR2 is SNEGSKA (reference sequence). The CDR3 has 14 amino acids.

The chain has TRBV20-1 and TRBJ2-1, with TRBD2 matching over 7 bases. V gave up 3 bases and J gave up 4 bases; unmatched junction bases: 12. This CDR3 is built from 16 residues. In germline, CDR1 is DFQATT, CDR2 SNEGSKA (reference sequence). CDR3 region: CSARTPSAGDYNEQFF. Written as DNA, the CDR3 is TGCAGTGCTAGGACCCCGTCTGCGGGGGATTACAATGAGCAGTTCTTC.

The table lists this clonotype with a few counts. The rearrangement uses TRBV7-2 and TRBJ2-1; D gene uncertain. Germline CDR1 is SGHTA and CDR2 is FQGNSA. The CDR3 extends over 14 amino acids. The germline V and J ends were trimmed by 2 bases and 0 bases, with 5 bases remaining between them. In nucleotides, the CDR3 is TGTGCCAGCAGCTTACATAGCTCCTACAATGAGCAGTTCTTC. Protein sequence: CASSLHSSYNEQFF.

The chain carries TRBV6-6 and TRBJ2-1; D is possibly TRBD1 (6 bases). Deletions cut 10 bases from V and 1 base from J, with 11 bases between. Germline V CDR1 and CDR2: MNHNY, SVGAGI (reference sequence). The CDR3 consists of 13 residues. CDR3 in amino acids: CATTQGSYNEQFF. CDR3 sequence (DNA): TGTGCCACAACACAGGGTTCCTACAATGAGCAGTTCTTC.

The sample holds a few counts of this clonotype. The chain has TRBV18 and TRBJ2-1; 8 bases are a match to TRBD2. This CDR3 has 16 amino acids. Germline values: CDR1 KGHSH, CDR2 LQKENI. J was trimmed by 0 bases and V by 0 bases; bases with no gene match: 1. The CDR3 loop reads CASSPPTSGSYNEQFF. The CDR3 bases are TGTGCCAGCTCACCACCCACTAGCGGCTCCTACAATGAGCAGTTCTTC.

This sequence joins TRBV6-5 and TRBJ2-7, with D perhaps TRBD1 (6 bases). Germline CDR1 MNHEY, CDR2 SVGAGI. This CDR3 has 15 amino acids. Deletions cut 0 bases from V and 3 bases from J, with 12 bases between. In DNA form, the CDR3 reads TGTGCCAGCAGTTACTCGACACAGGGCCTCTACGAGCAGTACTTC. Translation gives CASSYSTQGLYEQYF.

This clonotype was recorded a few times. V is TRBV5-1 and J is TRBJ1-4, with no clear D. V was shortened by 0 bases and J by 10 bases, with 13 bases between the two germline ends. The CDR3 runs to 14 residues. Germline-derived CDR1 and CDR2 are SGHRS and YFSETQ. The CDR3: CASSLDSTRGKLFF. In nucleotides, the CDR3 is TGCGCCAGCAGCTTGGATTCGACCCGAGGAAAACTGTTTTTT.

The genes are TRBV5-1 and TRBJ2-7; D not resolved. The J call could be wrong; TRBJ2-5 is a better fit for the DNA end. The CDR3 is made up of 14 amino acids. Germline loops: CDR1 SGHRS, CDR2 YFSETQ. The chain's CDR3 is CASSLTVGSETQYF. Written as DNA, the CDR3 is TGCGCCAGCAGCTTGACCGTCGGGTCGGAGACCCAGTACTTC.

V usage is TRBV27 and J usage is TRBJ2-1; 8 positions match TRBD2. Germline-derived CDR1 and CDR2 are MNHEY and SMNVEV (reference sequence). The CDR3 has 16 residues. J was trimmed by 9 bases and V by 6 bases; bases with no gene match: 16. The CDR3 sequence: CASRSGVRAGVGEQFF. CDR3 sequence (DNA): TGTGCCAGCAGGTCAGGAGTACGAGCGGGGGTGGGTGAGCAGTTCTTC.

The chain recombines TRBV3-1 with TRBJ2-5, with a weak D call TRBD2 (6 bases). V shed 4 bases and J shed 6 bases, with 24 bases lying between them. Per germline, CDR1 LGHDT and CDR2 YNNKEL (reference sequence). CDR3 size: 17 residues. In DNA, the CDR3 is TGTGCCAGCAGCCCTTTTGGGGGGTACATGACGGCAAAGACCCAGTACTTC. Amino acid sequence: CASSPFGGYMTAKTQYF.

V is TRBV7-9 and J is TRBJ2-5, with 8 bases matching TRBD1. The CDR3 has 14 amino acids. Losses at the gene ends were 5 bases for V and 6 bases for J; bases not matched to a gene: 8. Per germline, CDR1 SEHNR and CDR2 FQNEAQ (reference sequence). The CDR3 protein is CASSNGQGLKTQYF. Here the CDR3 DNA reads TGTGCCAGCAGCAACGGACAGGGTTTGAAGACCCAGTACTTC.

This clonotype was counted only a few times. The chain recombines TRBV6-5 with TRBJ2-1; 7 nucleotides line up with TRBD1. In germline, CDR1 is MNHEY, CDR2 SVGAGI. V lost 0 bases, J lost 7 bases, and 18 bases stayed unmatched. This CDR3 is built from 19 residues. The CDR3 DNA is TGTGCCAGCAGTTACTCCCCGTTTGAGGGGGCCAGGGCCCCTAATGAGCAGTTCTTC. Amino acid sequence: CASSYSPFEGARAPNEQFF.

V is TRBV5-5 and J is TRBJ2-3, with 7 bases matching TRBD2. CDR3 length: 16 residues. CDR1 is SGHKS and CDR2 is YYEKEE in the germline V gene (reference sequence). The J segment lost 0 bases and the V segment lost 0 bases, leaving 4 bases of the junction unmatched. The CDR3 coding sequence is TGTGCCAGCAGCTTGGGGGAGGGTAGTAGCACAGATACGCAGTATTTT. It translates to CASSLGEGSSTDTQYF.

The chain couples TRBV27 to TRBJ2-1; weak D call: TRBD2 (5 bases). This CDR3 has 13 amino acids. CDR1 and CDR2 from the germline V gene are MNHEY and SMNVEV (reference sequence). V was shortened by 6 bases and J by 12 bases, with 18 bases between the two germline ends. The CDR3 sequence is CASSQEGSRGQFF. The CDR3 DNA reads TGTGCCAGCAGCCAAGAGGGAAGTCGGGGGCAGTTCTTC.

The chain couples TRBV4-2 to TRBJ2-4; D ambiguous. V lost 4 bases and J 0 bases, leaving 16 bases between the germline ends. The CDR3 length is 17 residues. Per the germline V gene, CDR1 is LGHNA and CDR2 is YNFKEQ. The CDR3 region has the DNA TGTGCCAGCAGCCCGCTGTTCGAGCATCTAGCCAAAAACATTCAGTACTTC. This gives the protein CASSPLFEHLAKNIQYF.

The chain is built from TRBV5-6 and TRBJ2-2; weak D call: TRBD1 (6 bases). CDR1 and CDR2 from the germline V gene are SGHDT and YYEEEE. V lost 7 bases to trimming and J lost 3 bases, with 10 bases between them. The CDR3 spans 13 residues. CDR3 amino acids: CASGQGHTGELFF. DNA of the CDR3: TGTGCCAGCGGGCAGGGGCACACCGGGGAGCTGTTTTTT.